Below, 30 T cell receptor beta chains from the same sample are listed, as sequenced in a study of cytomegalovirus exposure and HLA in healthy donors. In the PCR, 60 Vbeta and 13 Jbeta primers were used. Generated by immunoSEQ multiplex PCR, the TCRdb table keeps only in-frame clones and is missing some. The table records about 230,000 clones, roughly four fifths of them present only once. The sequenced material came from PBMCs. The receptors derive from a woman in her thirties or forties in good health and CMV-seronegative.

The chain recombines TRBV28 with TRBJ2-3, with D perhaps matching TRBD2 (5 bases). The CDR3 spans 16 residues. Germline V gene data show CDR1 as MDHEN and CDR2 as SYDVKM. Trimming took 5 bases from V and 0 from J, leaving 15 bases between them. The DNA for the CDR3 is TGTGCCAGCAGTCTCCGGCCCGGGAAGAGCACAGATACGCAGTATTTT. It translates to CASSLRPGKSTDTQYF.

V usage is TRBV7-2 and J usage is TRBJ2-5, with D unresolved. V dropped 5 bases and J dropped 6 bases, with 13 bases sitting between them. The CDR3 runs 13 residues. The germline V gene has CDR1 SGHTA and CDR2 FQGNSA. CDR3 amino acids: CASSLSSYQTQYF. The CDR3 region has the DNA TGTGCCAGCAGCCTGTCCTCCTACCAGACCCAGTACTTC. Combining the CDR3 with reference TRBV7-2 and TRBJ2-5 gives the whole variable domain GAGVSQSPSNKVTEKGKDVELRCDPISGHTALYWYRQSLGQGLEFLIYFQGNSAPDKSGLPSDRFSAERTGGSVSTLTIQRTQQEDSAVYLCASSLSSYQTQYFGPGTRLLVL.

The chain couples TRBV6-6 to TRBJ2-3; 10 bases are a match to TRBD2. The V gene end was trimmed by 6 bases and the J gene end by 4 bases; junction bases not matched to a gene: 10. The CDR3 is made up of 16 amino acids. The germline V gene encodes CDR1 MNHNY and CDR2 SVGAGI (reference sequence). In nucleotides, the CDR3 is TGTGCCAGCAGCGGACGAGAGCGGGGGGGACCAGATACGCAGTATTTT. Protein product: CASSGRERGGPDTQYF.

This clone has only one observation. The chain is built from TRBV30 and TRBJ1-6, with unresolved D. The germline V and J ends were trimmed by 0 bases and 8 bases, with 14 bases remaining between them. The CDR3 sequence is 15 residues long. Germline loops: CDR1 GTSNPN, CDR2 SVGIG (reference sequence). The CDR3 sequence: CAWSVELLGDSPLHF. CDR3 bases: TGTGCCTGGAGTGTAGAGCTCCTAGGTGATTCACCCCTCCACTTT.

The chain has TRBV1 and TRBJ1-2; the listed D gene, TRBD1, was not tested against the DNA. TRBV1 represents a pseudogene. This CDR3 is 18 amino acids long. CDR3 nucleotide sequence: TGCACCAGCAGCCAAGCGACTTTTAGGACAGGGGGCTGCTATGGCTACACCTTC. This sequence encodes CTSSQATFRTGGCYGYTF.

On this clone: Compared with germline, one end of the junction differs, possibly owing to a read error. The genes are TRBV7-9 and TRBJ1-4; D is unresolved. Per the germline V gene, CDR1 is SEHNR and CDR2 is FQNEAQ (reference sequence). The CDR3 has 12 residues. CDR3 in DNA: TGTTCCAGCAGACCAGATGGTGAAAAACTGTTTTTT. It yields the protein CSSRPDGEKLFF.

This clone was seen a handful of times. The chain recombines TRBV9 with TRBJ1-1; perhaps TRBD1 as D (5 bases). The CDR3 length is 15 residues. Trimming cost V 1 base and J 11 bases, with 21 bases left between them. Germline CDR1 SGDLS, CDR2 YYNGEE. This CDR3 is CASSVSPSMGGDAFF. CDR3 coding DNA: TGTGCCAGCAGCGTAAGCCCTTCGATGGGGGGGGACGCTTTCTTT.

V gene TRBV5-4 combines with J gene TRBJ1-1, with TRBD1 as a possible D gene (5 bases). This CDR3 spans 16 amino acids. CDR1 SGHNT and CDR2 YYREEE come from the germline V gene (reference sequence). V was clipped by 3 bases and J by 3 bases, with 18 bases between them. The CDR3 here is CASSSAKGIGDTEAFF. The CDR3 nucleotides read TGTGCCAGCAGCTCTGCTAAGGGAATAGGGGACACTGAAGCTTTCTTT.

The J gene is TRBJ1-5, the V gene TRBV15; 12 nucleotides agree with TRBD1. Trimming removed 3 bases from V and 1 base from J; junction bases left unmatched: 10. CDR3 length: 19 residues. Per the germline V gene, CDR1 is LNHNV and CDR2 is YYDKDF (reference sequence). CDR3 protein: CATSRGGTGGGVSNQPQHF. Written as DNA, the CDR3 is TGTGCCACCAGCAGGGGGGGGACAGGGGGCGGAGTAAGCAATCAGCCCCAGCATTTT.

The sample holds a few counts of this clone. This chain links TRBV6-6 with TRBJ1-5; 10 positions agree with TRBD1. Germline trimming cut 10 bases from V and 3 bases from J; bases unmatched to any gene: 3. This CDR3 comprises 13 residues. From germline, CDR1 is MNHNY and CDR2 SVGAGI (reference sequence). The CDR3 loop is CATGQGNNQPQHF. In DNA form, the CDR3 reads TGTGCCACGGGACAGGGGAACAATCAGCCCCAGCATTTT.

The J gene is TRBJ2-3, the V gene TRBV4-2; D is perhaps TRBD2 (6 bases). The CDR3 extends over 16 amino acids. Trimming took off 2 bases at V and 5 bases at J, with 17 bases between the two ends. CDR1 and CDR2 (germline): LGHNA, YNFKEQ. CDR3 loop: CASSQREEGGVDTQYF. CDR3 DNA: TGTGCCAGCAGCCAAAGGGAGGAGGGCGGGGTAGATACGCAGTATTTT.

V usage is TRBV19 and J usage is TRBJ1-5; 9 bases line up with TRBD1. Germline V gene sequence: CDR1 LNHDA, CDR2 SQIVND (reference sequence). Trimming took 3 bases from V and 5 from J; bases not matched to a gene: 11. The CDR3 totals 17 residues. For the CDR3, the DNA is TGTGCCAGTAGTATTAGGACAGGGGCGGTTGGGTATCAGCCCCAGCATTTT. Its protein is CASSIRTGAVGYQPQHF.

The rearrangement uses TRBV30 and TRBJ2-2; a weak D match, TRBD2 (6 bases). The CDR3 spans 16 residues. CDR1 and CDR2 (germline): GTSNPN, SVGIG (reference sequence). Trimming removed 1 base at V and 5 bases at J, with 17 bases between. CDR3 sequence (DNA): TGTGCCTGGAGTGCCCCTCTGGGACTCCAAACCGGGGAGCTGTTTTTT. Its translation: CAWSAPLGLQTGELFF.

In its sample, this clone was seen a few times. The chain has TRBV9 and TRBJ2-7, with 7 bases identical to TRBD2. J was trimmed by 5 bases and V by 4 bases; bases with no gene match: 6. CDR1 and CDR2 from the germline V gene are SGDLS and YYNGEE. CDR3 length equals 13 residues. The CDR3 nucleotides read TGTGCCAGCAGCTTGGGAGGGATAAACGAGCAGTACTTC. Encoded protein: CASSLGGINEQYF.

The rearrangement joins TRBV4-2 to TRBJ2-3, with D tentatively TRBD2 (6 bases). The CDR3 contains 16 residues. Germline CDR1 LGHNA, CDR2 YNFKEQ. V lost 0 bases to trimming and J lost 1 base, with 11 bases between them. CDR3 amino acids: CASSQDTAGRTDTQYF. The CDR3 coding sequence is TGTGCCAGCAGCCAAGATACGGCGGGGCGCACAGATACGCAGTATTTT.

The V gene is TRBV6-5, the J gene TRBJ1-6; tentatively, D is TRBD1 (5 bases). This CDR3 has 15 amino acids. Germline V gene data show CDR1 as MNHEY and CDR2 as SVGAGI. V lost 0 bases and J 7 bases, leaving 10 bases between the germline ends. The CDR3 DNA sequence: TGTGCCAGCAGTTACTCTGGGGAGGGGAATTCACCCCTCCACTTT. It yields the protein CASSYSGEGNSPLHF.

The gene calls are TRBV5-1 and TRBJ1-3, with D tentatively TRBD1 (6 bases). Germline CDR1 is SGHRS and CDR2 is YFSETQ. This CDR3 has 15 amino acids. The ends were cut back, 5 bases at V and 3 bases at J, with 15 bases in the middle. CDR3 residues: CASSQDRNVGNTIYF. The DNA of the CDR3 is TGCGCCAGCAGTCAAGACAGGAATGTTGGAAACACCATATATTTT.

V usage is TRBV10-3 and J usage is TRBJ2-3, with D uncertain. V was trimmed by 3 bases and J by 2 bases, leaving 3 bases between them. The CDR3 loop spans 12 amino acids. CDR1 ENHRY and CDR2 SYGVKD come from the germline V gene. The CDR3 DNA sequence: TGTGCCATCAGTGATAACACAGATACGCAGTATTTT. As protein: CAISDNTDTQYF.

The chain recombines TRBV5-1 with TRBJ2-1, with D possibly being TRBD2 (5 bases). The length of the CDR3 is 16 residues. Germline CDR1 is SGHRS and CDR2 is YFSETQ. V lost 1 base and J lost 6, with 17 bases in between. The CDR3 loop reads CASSLLVGRGGNEQFF. In DNA form, the CDR3 reads TGCGCCAGCAGCTTGCTCGTAGGGAGAGGTGGCAATGAGCAGTTCTTC.

The rearrangement uses TRBV28 and TRBJ1-2, with 10 positions matching TRBD1. With V trimmed by 2 bases and J by 5 bases, 14 bases remained unmatched. Germline V CDR1 and CDR2: MDHEN, SYDVKM. This CDR3 has 18 amino acids. The CDR3 loop reads CASSLTTGGGISLYGYTF. Written as DNA, the CDR3 is TGTGCCAGCAGTTTAACGACAGGGGGCGGAATTTCGTTGTATGGCTACACCTTC.

This chain uses TRBV5-1 with TRBJ2-7; 8 positions match TRBD2. CDR1 and CDR2 (germline): SGHRS, YFSETQ. Trimming removed 0 bases from V and 6 bases from J; junction bases left unmatched: 8. CDR3 size: 15 residues. This chain's CDR3 is CASSLGAGVGVEQYF. CDR3 DNA: TGCGCCAGCAGCTTGGGAGCGGGGGTTGGGGTCGAGCAGTACTTC.

V gene TRBV11-2 combines with J gene TRBJ1-6, with TRBD1 identical over 11 bases. CDR3 length: 14 amino acids. V dropped 6 bases and J dropped 10; count of bases not matched to a gene: 5. Per germline, CDR1 SGHAT and CDR2 FQNNGV. In DNA, the CDR3 is TGTGCCAGCAGGCCCGGGACAGGGGGATCACCCCTCCACTTT. Its protein product is CASRPGTGGSPLHF.

The CDR3 DNA reads as TGTGCCAGCAGCTTAGCCGGGACAGTTACCTACGAGCAGTACTTC. This sequence encodes CASSLAGTVTYEQYF. The chain has TRBV7-2 and TRBJ2-7; 7 nucleotides match TRBD1. Germline V gene lookup returns CDR1 SGHTA and CDR2 FQGNSA. This CDR3 spans 15 amino acids. Losses at the gene ends were 0 bases for V and 2 bases for J; bases not matched to a gene: 4.

The chain joins TRBV14 to TRBJ2-5; 7 nucleotides match TRBD1. The length of the CDR3 is 17 residues. CDR1 and CDR2 from the germline V gene are SGHDN and FVKESK. Trimming cost V 4 bases and J 5 bases; bases outside gene matches: 16. The DNA of the CDR3 is TGTGCCAGCAGCCCACGTAACTCAGGGGGAGTAATTGAGACCCAGTACTTC. It encodes CASSPRNSGGVIETQYF.

The table lists this clone with a few counts. The chain carries TRBV5-8 and TRBJ1-1; the D is unclear. Germline V gene lookup returns CDR1 SGHTS and CDR2 YDEGEE. The V end was cut by 4 bases, the J end by 1 base, with 8 bases between. This CDR3 comprises 13 residues. The CDR3 region is CASSPRPNTEAFF. In DNA form, the CDR3 reads TGTGCCAGCAGCCCCAGGCCGAACACTGAAGCTTTCTTT.

The V call is TRBV5-4, the J call TRBJ1-1, with a possible D match to TRBD1 (6 bases). V was clipped by 9 bases and J by 4 bases, with 25 bases between them. This CDR3 comprises 16 residues. The germline V gene has CDR1 SGHNT and CDR2 YYREEE (reference sequence). CDR3 residues: CAIQRSGGARGTEAFF. The CDR3 DNA reads TGTGCCATCCAAAGATCGGGGGGGGCGCGTGGCACTGAAGCTTTCTTT.

The gene calls are TRBV6-1 and TRBJ1-2; TRBD1 aligns across 8 bases. J was trimmed by 8 bases and V by 0 bases; bases with no gene match: 5. There are 14 residues in the CDR3. CDR1 and CDR2 (germline): MNHNS, SASEGT. The CDR3 sequence is CASSEARDRGGYTF. For the CDR3, the DNA is TGTGCCAGCAGTGAAGCGCGCGACAGGGGCGGCTACACCTTC.

The chain carries TRBV11-3 and TRBJ2-2; 9 bases map to TRBD1. The junction had 4 bases not matched to a gene; V was cut back by 3 bases and J by 5 bases. Germline V gene lookup returns CDR1 SGHNT and CDR2 YENEEA. The CDR3 has 15 residues. DNA for the CDR3: TGTGCCAGCAGCTTCGGACAGGGGACAACCGGGGAGCTGTTTTTT. Its protein product is CASSFGQGTTGELFF.

This clone was seen only once. The CDR3 nucleotides are TGTGCCACCAGCAGTGAGGGAGTCGCTGGAAACACCATATATTTT. Translation: CATSSEGVAGNTIYF. This chain links TRBV15 with TRBJ1-3; D is undetermined. Germline CDR1 LNHNV, CDR2 YYDKDF (reference sequence). The ends were cut back, 3 bases at V and 2 bases at J, with 11 bases in the middle. The CDR3 totals 15 residues.

The chain's CDR3 is CASSAQTGGSVRVGELFF. CDR3 nucleotide sequence: TGCGCCAGCAGCGCACAGACAGGGGGCTCCGTTAGGGTCGGGGAGCTGTTTTTT. The rearrangement links TRBV5-1 to TRBJ2-2, with 10 bases identical to TRBD1. This CDR3 comprises 18 residues. Germline CDR1 is SGHRS and CDR2 is YFSETQ. V was clipped by 4 bases and J by 7 bases; unmatched bases: 16.